Listed here are 30 T cell receptor beta chains from one sample, sequenced in a study of monozygotic twins with cystic fibrosis. Assay: immunoSEQ multiplex PCR; the TCRdb copy retains only in-frame clones and omits some. The data show 4,000 to 5,500 clones, 96% seen once. Sequencing was carried out using blood. These receptors were taken from a boy aged 2 to 10 with cystic fibrosis.

This clone is a singleton in its sample. CDR3: CAWKEGLDTGELFF. The CDR3 DNA reads as TGTGCCTGGAAGGAGGGCTTGGACACCGGGGAGCTGTTTTTT. The chain employs TRBV30 and TRBJ2-2, with D tentatively TRBD2 (6 bases). This CDR3 region has 14 residues. V lost 4 bases and J lost 3, with 12 bases in between. Germline values: CDR1 GTSNPN, CDR2 SVGIG (reference sequence).

This chain joins TRBV7-9 and TRBJ1-1, with D hard to call. V lost 1 base and J lost 4, with 7 bases in between. This CDR3 has 13 amino acids. The V gene's germline CDR1 is SEHNR and CDR2 FQNEAQ (reference sequence). The CDR3 bases are TGTGCCAGCAGCTTAGAGCCGGGCACTGAAGCTTTCTTT. Encoded protein: CASSLEPGTEAFF.

The chain joins TRBV6-6 to TRBJ2-7; D is ambiguous. The ends were cut back, 5 bases at V and 0 bases at J, with 5 bases in the middle. Looked up from germline, CDR1 is MNHNY and CDR2 is SVGAGI (reference sequence). The CDR3 has 12 amino acids. Here the CDR3 DNA reads TGTGCCAGCAGTGTAGGCTCCTACGAGCAGTACGTC. Protein: CASSVGSYEQYV.

V usage is TRBV18 and J usage is TRBJ1-1; possible D gene TRBD1, 6 bases. Trimming left V 3 bases short and J 8 bases short, with 13 bases between. Germline lookup yields CDR1 KGHSH and CDR2 LQKENI. The CDR3 loop spans 13 amino acids. As DNA, the CDR3 is TGTGCCAGCTCACCGGCCAGGGGCAGGGAAGCTTTCTTT. It yields the protein CASSPARGREAFF.

The genes are TRBV5-6 and TRBJ2-5; 10 positions agree with TRBD1. CDR1 SGHDT and CDR2 YYEEEE come from the germline V gene. V dropped 4 bases and J dropped 2; count of bases not matched to a gene: 5. This CDR3 is built from 15 residues. CDR3 sequence reads: CASSTGQGRQETQYF. The CDR3 DNA is TGTGCCAGCAGCACGGGACAGGGGAGGCAAGAGACCCAGTACTTC.

V usage is TRBV11-2 and J usage is TRBJ2-1, with D perhaps matching TRBD1 or TRBD2 (6 bases each). The CDR3 runs 15 residues. Germline CDR1 SGHAT, CDR2 FQNNGV. Between the trimmed V and J ends, which lost 2 bases and 4 bases, there was a span of 12 bases. CDR3 loop: CASSLRGDTYNEQFF. DNA of the CDR3: TGTGCCAGCAGCTTAAGGGGGGACACATACAATGAGCAGTTCTTC.

The chain uses TRBV4-2 and TRBJ1-1; D gene uncertain. The V end lost 0 bases, the J end lost 0 bases, and 8 bases lay between the germline ends. This CDR3 region has 15 residues. Germline CDR1 reads LGHNA; CDR2 reads YNFKEQ. In nucleotides, the CDR3 is TGTGCCAGCAGCCAAGAACGAGAAATGAACACTGAAGCTTTCTTT. Residues: CASSQEREMNTEAFF.

V is TRBV4-2 and J is TRBJ1-1; the D gene is possibly TRBD1 (6 bases). The CDR3 covers 13 residues. Trimming stripped 1 base from V and 10 bases from J, with 13 bases between. CDR1 and CDR2 from the germline V gene are LGHNA and YNFKEQ. CDR3 DNA sequence: TGTGCCAGCAGCCAAGGGTTTGGCAGGGGAGCTTTCTTT. This sequence encodes CASSQGFGRGAFF.

V usage is TRBV7-2 and J usage is TRBJ1-5, with D uncertain. The CDR3 totals 12 residues. CDR1 is SGHTA and CDR2 is FQGNSA in the germline V gene. Trimming shortened V by 3 bases and J by 6 bases, and 6 bases separated the two germline ends. This chain's CDR3 is CASSFPPQPQHF. CDR3 bases: TGTGCCAGCAGCTTCCCTCCTCAGCCCCAGCATTTT.

V gene TRBV25-1 combines with J gene TRBJ2-7; no firm D call. V lost 7 bases and J lost 9, with 13 bases in between. The CDR3 loop spans 11 amino acids. In germline, CDR1 is MGHDK, CDR2 SYGVNS. CDR3 in DNA: TGTGCCAGCACCGACAATGTTGGGCAGTACTTC. Translating it yields CASTDNVGQYF.

The genes are TRBV10-1 and TRBJ2-3; 10 bases map to TRBD2. CDR1 and CDR2 (germline): WNHNN, SYGVQD (reference sequence). This CDR3 is 20 amino acids long. Trimming at V came to 0 bases and at J to 0 bases, leaving 12 bases not matched to a gene. The CDR3: CASSESTQVAGGASTDTQYF. The CDR3 DNA sequence: TGCGCCAGCAGTGAGTCGACTCAGGTAGCGGGGGGCGCTAGCACAGATACGCAGTATTTT.

The rearrangement links TRBV5-1 to TRBJ2-7, with D hard to call. The CDR3 spans 13 residues. V shed 2 bases and J shed 7 bases, with 13 bases lying between them. Germline values: CDR1 SGHRS, CDR2 YFSETQ. The CDR3 nucleotides read TGCGCCAGCAGCTTAGGGAACCCCCCGGAGCAGTACTTC. This sequence encodes CASSLGNPPEQYF.

The chain is built from TRBV7-2 and TRBJ2-1; 12 bases are shared with TRBD2. Germline trimming cut 4 bases from V and 5 bases from J; bases unmatched to any gene: 3. Germline lookup yields CDR1 SGHTA and CDR2 FQGNSA. The CDR3 runs 15 residues. The CDR3 loop reads CASSSRLAGDNEQFF. In nucleotides, the CDR3 is TGTGCCAGCAGCTCCCGACTAGCGGGGGACAATGAGCAGTTCTTC. Full variable domain (rest looked up from reference TRBV7-2 and TRBJ2-1): GAGVSQSPSNKVTEKGKDVELRCDPISGHTALYWYRQSLGQGLEFLIYFQGNSAPDKSGLPSDRFSAERTGGSVSTLTIQRTQQEDSAVYLCASSSRLAGDNEQFFGPGTRLTVL.

V gene TRBV18 combines with J gene TRBJ2-5; tentatively, D is TRBD1 or TRBD2 (5 bases each). Germline V gene sequence: CDR1 KGHSH, CDR2 LQKENI. The CDR3 sequence is 16 residues long. The germline V and J ends were trimmed by 3 bases and 3 bases, with 17 bases remaining between them. DNA for the CDR3: TGTGCCAGCTCACCCGGGGCAGTCGTGATGGAAGAGACCCAGTACTTC. This sequence encodes CASSPGAVVMEETQYF.

The rearrangement links TRBV5-1 to TRBJ2-7; 11 bases line up with TRBD2. Per the germline V gene, CDR1 is SGHRS and CDR2 is YFSETQ. The CDR3 is 16 amino acids. V shed 0 bases, J shed 3 bases, and the junction held 5 bases outside the gene matches. CDR3 bases: TGCGCCAGCAGCTTGGGGCTAGCGGGGGGACTCTACGAGCAGTACGTC. As protein: CASSLGLAGGLYEQYV.

The CDR3, as DNA: TGTGCCAGCAGCTTGGGTATAGGGGGTAATGAAAAACTGTTTTTT. Amino acid sequence: CASSLGIGGNEKLFF. V usage is TRBV5-4 and J usage is TRBJ1-4; a possible D gene is TRBD1 (6 bases). Per germline, CDR1 SGHNT and CDR2 YYREEE (reference sequence). Between the trimmed V and J ends, which lost 0 bases and 4 bases, there was a span of 10 bases. This CDR3 spans 15 amino acids.

This chain connects TRBV6-5 to TRBJ1-5; D gene unclear. Germline V CDR1 and CDR2: MNHEY, SVGAGI. Trimming shortened V by 6 bases and J by 3 bases, and 9 bases separated the two germline ends. The CDR3 spans 13 residues. The CDR3 DNA reads TGTGCCAGCAGCGAGAGAAACAATCAGCCCCAGCATTTT. Encoded protein: CASSERNNQPQHF.

This chain links TRBV27 with TRBJ1-1; D not certain. The CDR3 totals 14 residues. The germline V and J ends were trimmed by 5 bases and 1 base, with 11 bases remaining between them. Germline assignment: CDR1 MNHEY and CDR2 SMNVEV (reference sequence). The CDR3 coding sequence is TGTGCCAGCAGTGAACAGACTACGAACACTGAAGCTTTCTTT. Its protein product is CASSEQTTNTEAFF.

The rearrangement joins TRBV28 to TRBJ1-2; D gene unclear. CDR3 length: 13 amino acids. V was shortened by 5 bases and J by 3 bases, with 10 bases between the two germline ends. Per germline, CDR1 MDHEN and CDR2 SYDVKM. CDR3 in DNA: TGTGCCAGCAGTCTTCGACGGGACTATGGCTACACCTTC. This sequence encodes CASSLRRDYGYTF.

V usage is TRBV7-9 and J usage is TRBJ2-1; D ambiguous. Germline CDR1 SEHNR, CDR2 FQNEAQ (reference sequence). The CDR3 spans 14 residues. Trimming stripped 6 bases from V and 5 bases from J, with 14 bases between. CDR3 coding DNA: TGTGCCAGCAGTCGCGGTGGCTTGAACAATGAGCAGTTCTTC. The encoded protein is CASSRGGLNNEQFF.

This chain uses TRBV5-4 with TRBJ2-7; D is perhaps TRBD1 (5 bases). The CDR3 runs to 15 residues. CDR1 and CDR2 (germline): SGHNT, YYREEE (reference sequence). The V and J ends lost 5 bases and 0 bases respectively, with 15 bases between them. CDR3 bases: TGTGCCAGCAGGACGACCCCGACAGTCTCCTACGAGCAGTACGTC. This translates into CASRTTPTVSYEQYV.

The chain joins TRBV6-1 to TRBJ1-1, with D perhaps TRBD1 (6 bases). The CDR3 is 15 residues long. Germline V lookup: CDR1 MNHNS, CDR2 SASEGT. V lost 4 bases to trimming and J lost 4 bases, with 16 bases between them. CDR3 coding DNA: TGTGCCAGCAGTGGTACCGCAGGGGTTTTCACTGAAGCTTTCTTT. Its translation: CASSGTAGVFTEAFF.

This chain uses TRBV19 with TRBJ2-7, with 11 bases matching TRBD1. V was clipped by 5 bases and J by 1 base; unmatched bases: 4. This CDR3 spans 15 amino acids. CDR1 is LNHDA and CDR2 is SQIVND in the germline V gene (reference sequence). The CDR3 region is CASSPGTGGSYEQYF. In nucleotides, the CDR3 is TGTGCCAGTAGTCCCGGGACAGGGGGATCCTACGAGCAGTACTTC.

The rearrangement links TRBV18 to TRBJ1-6, with 8 bases that match TRBD1. This CDR3 is built from 15 residues. CDR1 is KGHSH, CDR2 LQKENI, per germline. V lost 3 bases to trimming and J lost 6 bases; unmatched junction nucleotides: 4. The CDR3 DNA follows: TGTGCCAGCTCACCCAGGGGGCAGGGTAATTCACCCCTCCACTTT. This codes for CASSPRGQGNSPLHF.

This chain joins TRBV6-5 and TRBJ2-5, with D perhaps matching TRBD2 (6 bases). Trimming removed 2 bases at V and 5 bases at J, with 12 bases between. This CDR3 contains 14 residues. CDR1 is MNHEY, CDR2 SVGAGI, per germline. In nucleotides, the CDR3 is TGTGCCAGCAGTTACAGGGCTAGCGTGGAGACCCAGTACTTC. This gives the protein CASSYRASVETQYF.

This chain connects TRBV2 to TRBJ1-6; TRBD1 agrees at 8 bases. The V gene's germline CDR1 is SNHLY and CDR2 FYNNEI. The V and J ends lost 6 bases and 9 bases, in that order; junction bases with no gene match: 13. This CDR3 comprises 16 residues. CDR3 residues: CASSRWDRPIRSPLHF. The CDR3 DNA sequence: TGTGCCAGCAGCCGATGGGACAGGCCTATTCGTTCACCCCTCCACTTT.

This clone was detected only once. V and J are TRBV30 and TRBJ1-6; TRBD1 might be the D (6 bases). The germline CDR1 and CDR2 sequences are GTSNPN and SVGIG (reference sequence). Trimming took off 2 bases at V and 11 bases at J, with 16 bases between the two ends. CDR3 length: 14 residues. In nucleotides, the CDR3 is TGTGCCTGGAGTCCCCCCGGGGGGGCAGCACCCCTCCACTTT. It translates to CAWSPPGGAAPLHF.

The chain combines TRBV21-1 with TRBJ2-5; the DNA was not compared with TRBD2, the D call given in the table. TRBV21-1 is a known pseudogene. The CDR3 spans 17 residues. The CDR3 here is CAPGTGRLAGDQETQYF. The CDR3 DNA follows: TGTGCCCCCGGAACCGGCCGACTAGCGGGGGACCAAGAGACCCAGTACTTC.

This clone showed up just once. This chain joins TRBV11-2 and TRBJ2-1; 8 positions match TRBD1. Germline V gene lookup returns CDR1 SGHAT and CDR2 FQNNGV. V lost 6 bases, J lost 7 bases, and 11 bases stayed unmatched. The CDR3 length is 15 residues. The CDR3, as DNA: TGTGCCAGCAGGCCTTTGACAGGGGCTGGGAATGAGCAGTTCTTC. Amino acid sequence: CASRPLTGAGNEQFF.

The rearrangement links TRBV13 to TRBJ2-7, with a possible D match to TRBD2 (6 bases). CDR1 and CDR2 (germline): PRHDT, FYEKMQ (reference sequence). The CDR3 sequence is 15 residues long. With 0 bases removed from V and 3 bases from J, the gap between germline ends came to 12 bases. CDR3 residues: CASSLGGGLYYEQYV. The DNA for the CDR3 is TGTGCCAGCAGCTTAGGCGGGGGATTATACTACGAGCAGTACGTC.